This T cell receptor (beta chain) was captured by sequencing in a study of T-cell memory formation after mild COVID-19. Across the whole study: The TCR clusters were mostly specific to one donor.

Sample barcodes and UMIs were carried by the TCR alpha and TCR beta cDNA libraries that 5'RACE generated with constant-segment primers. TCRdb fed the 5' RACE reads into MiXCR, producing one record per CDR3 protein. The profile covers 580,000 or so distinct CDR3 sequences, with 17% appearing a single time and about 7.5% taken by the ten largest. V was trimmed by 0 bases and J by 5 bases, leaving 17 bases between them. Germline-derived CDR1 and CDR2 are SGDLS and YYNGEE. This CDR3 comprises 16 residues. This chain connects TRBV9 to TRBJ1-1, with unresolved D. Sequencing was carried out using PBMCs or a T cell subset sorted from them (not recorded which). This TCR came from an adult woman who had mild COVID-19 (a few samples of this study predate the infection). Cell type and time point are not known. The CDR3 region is CASSVAAWAGRTEAFF. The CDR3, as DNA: TGTGCCAGCAGCGTAGCTGCCTGGGCAGGAAGGACTGAAGCTTTCTTT. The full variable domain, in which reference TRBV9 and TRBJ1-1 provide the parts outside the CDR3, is DSGVTQTPKHLITATGQRVTLRCSPRSGDLSVYWYQQSLDQGLQFLIQYYNGEERAKGNILERFSAQQFPDLHSELNLSSLELGDSALYFCASSVAAWAGRTEAFFGQGTRLTVV.